This T cell receptor beta chain was captured in a study of shared clonotypes between healthy human individuals. Overall study results and limits: Naive subsets generally had larger estimated richness than memory subsets. Despite large depth, rarefaction showed incomplete sorted-subset sequencing.

The assay was immunoSEQ multiplex PCR, and TCRdb's table has in-frame clones only and misses some. Altogether about 2 million clones are present, approximately 94% being singletons, with the ten largest covering 0.95% to 1.5%. Of note for this clone: The antigen is undetermined. Other DNA sequences in this sample translate to the same CDR3.

Terminally differentiated effector memory CD45RA+ cells were left out of the naive CD8 fraction, which was CD45RO-negative and positively selected for CCR7. CDR1 is KGHSH, CDR2 LQKENI, per germline. V was cut by 2 bases and J by 7 bases, with 2 bases left in between. The CDR3 has 11 amino acids. The source is a man aged 18 to 30 in good health. The chain joins TRBV18 to TRBJ2-2; D is ambiguous. Sample: naive CD8+ T cells sorted from blood. The CDR3 sequence is CASSPGGELFF. The CDR3 DNA follows: TGTGCCAGCTCACCAGGCGGGGAGCTGTTTTTT.